This T cell receptor beta chain was profiled in a study of tissue T cells after allogeneic stem cell transplantation. The protocol was immunoSEQ multiplex PCR, while the TCRdb copy is restricted to in-frame clones and leaves out a portion. The sample has 20,000 to 25,000 clones, approximately 77% seen once. This clone was counted a single time. Its antigen remains unidentified. The junction and the germline gene differ at one end; a read error may be behind it. Mouse germline and gene names are used. Sequencing ends 1 residue short of the CDR3 end; the germline J gene provides the rest. The CDR3 length is 14 residues. Germline V gene lookup returns CDR1 GFQATS and CDR2 STVNSAI. General study findings and limits: This small cohort was clinically heterogeneous, and sampling depth was a limitation.

The sequencing input was spleen. V and J are TRBV20 and TRBJ2-3; D tentatively reads TRBD1 or TRBD2 (5 bases each). The clonotype originates from a female BALB/c mouse in good health. This mouse strain has H2-d as its MHC haplotype. CDR3: CGARDRGYAETLYF. The covered CDR3 bases are TGTGGTGCTCGGGACCGTGGATATGCAGAAACGCTGTAT.